These 28 T cell receptor beta chains originate from one sample sequenced in a study of graft-versus-host responses after intestinal transplantation. Sequenced by immunoSEQ multiplex PCR; TCRdb stores in-frame clones only, minus some. The sample lists 74,000 or so clones; roughly 90% were seen once. Sequences were derived from PBMCs, sampled 98 days after intestinal transplantation. Receptors originate from a human patient who received an intestinal transplant, so some T cells may come from the graft donor.

This chain joins TRBV11-1 and TRBJ2-3; 10 bases map to TRBD2. J lost 1 base, V lost 5 bases, and 3 bases had no gene match. CDR3 length: 15 residues. Germline CDR1 SGHAT, CDR2 FQDESV (reference sequence). Written as DNA, the CDR3 is TGTGCCAGCAGCCCCGGGACTAGCGGCACAGATACGCAGTATTTT. As protein: CASSPGTSGTDTQYF. Based on the CDR3 plus reference TRBV11-1 and TRBJ2-3, the full variable domain is EAEVAQSPRYKITEKSQAVAFWCDPISGHATLYWYRQILGQGPELLVQFQDESVVDDSQLPKDRFSAERLKGVDSTLKIQPAELGDSAMYLCASSPGTSGTDTQYFGPGTRLTVL.

V is TRBV10-2 and J is TRBJ1-5; D unresolved. Germline loops: CDR1 WSHSY, CDR2 SAAADI. V was clipped by 2 bases and J by 6 bases, with 8 bases between them. This CDR3 contains 13 residues. The CDR3 loop reads CASSEAGGQPQHF. The CDR3 bases are TGCGCCAGCAGTGAGGCGGGCGGTCAGCCCCAGCATTTT.

The chain recombines TRBV9 with TRBJ2-7; either TRBD1 or TRBD2 may supply D (5 bases each). The CDR3 runs to 14 residues. V lost 3 bases, J lost 1 base, and 11 bases lay in between. Germline CDR1 reads SGDLS; CDR2 reads YYNGEE. CDR3 bases: TGTGCCAGCAGCGCCCCGGGACGGTCCTACGAGCAGTACTTC. This encodes CASSAPGRSYEQYF.

The chain employs TRBV20-1 and TRBJ2-7; possibly TRBD2 for D (6 bases). Germline values: CDR1 DFQATT, CDR2 SNEGSKA (reference sequence). The CDR3 is 10 residues long. Trimming cost V 6 bases and J 6 bases, with 9 bases left between them. The CDR3 loop reads CSARLGEQYF. The CDR3 DNA follows: TGCAGTGCCCGACTAGGCGAGCAGTACTTC.

V is TRBV7-9 and J is TRBJ2-7; 7 nucleotides agree with TRBD1. CDR3 size: 15 residues. Germline V gene data show CDR1 as SEHNR and CDR2 as FQNEAQ (reference sequence). V shed 5 bases, J shed 1 base, and the junction held 8 bases outside the gene matches. CDR3 protein: CASSPPAQGSYEQYF. For the CDR3, the DNA is TGTGCCAGCAGCCCACCAGCACAGGGGTCCTACGAGCAGTACTTC. Full variable domain (outside the CDR3, taken from reference TRBV7-9 and TRBJ2-7): DTGVSQNPRHKITKRGQNVTFRCDPISEHNRLYWYRQTLGQGPEFLTYFQNEAQLEKSRLLSDRFSAERPKGSFSTLEIQRTEQGDSAMYLCASSPPAQGSYEQYFGPGTRLTVT.

A remark on this clone: One end of the junction fails to match germline, which may point to a read error. The chain couples TRBV7-7 to TRBJ2-5; 10 positions agree with TRBD2. The CDR3 consists of 15 residues. Per the germline V gene, CDR1 is SSHAT and CDR2 is FNYEAQ (reference sequence). CDR3 loop: CASSSQAGGPETQYF. For the CDR3, the DNA is TGTGCTAGCAGCTCCCAAGCGGGAGGGCCAGAGACCCAGTACTTC.

The chain couples TRBV6-1 to TRBJ1-4; TRBD1 aligns across 7 bases. CDR1 is MNHNS and CDR2 is SASEGT in the germline V gene. With 6 bases clipped from V and 7 bases from J, the junction kept 11 bases outside the gene matches. The CDR3 extends over 15 amino acids. The DNA of the CDR3 is TGTGCCAGCAGCGCACCAGGGGGAGTAAGTGAAAAACTGTTTTTT. This encodes CASSAPGGVSEKLFF.

This clone has only a few counts. This chain links TRBV4-2 with TRBJ2-6; D not resolved. This CDR3 region has 14 residues. V gave up 3 bases and J gave up 0 bases, with 3 bases separating them. CDR1 is LGHNA, CDR2 YNFKEQ, per germline. The CDR3 spells CASSHSSGANVLTF. CDR3 nucleotide sequence: TGTGCCAGCAGCCACAGCTCTGGGGCCAACGTCCTGACTTTC.

The chain recombines TRBV30 with TRBJ1-1; TRBD1 aligns across 7 bases. V lost 0 bases, J lost 4 bases, and 5 bases stayed unmatched. CDR1 is GTSNPN and CDR2 is SVGIG in the germline V gene (reference sequence). This CDR3 contains 14 residues. For the CDR3, the DNA is TGTGCCTGGAGTGTAGAGGGGGCAGCCACTGAAGCTTTCTTT. Protein: CAWSVEGAATEAFF.

This clone was recorded once. CDR3: CASSQGRAGLSLSSYEQYF. The DNA for the CDR3 is TGCGCCAGCAGCCAAGGGCGGGCGGGACTTTCTTTGAGCTCCTACGAGCAGTACTTC. J is TRBJ2-7 and V is TRBV4-1, with D possibly TRBD2 on 6 matching bases. Germline-derived CDR1 and CDR2 are MGHRA and YSYEKL. This CDR3 is 19 amino acids long. Trimming stripped 1 base from V and 0 bases from J, with 22 bases between.

Written as DNA, the CDR3 is TGTGCCAGCAGCTTGGGCGATACGCAGTATTTT. Translated: CASSLGDTQYF. The V gene is TRBV5-6, the J gene TRBJ2-3; no reliable D call. CDR1 is SGHDT, CDR2 YYEEEE, per germline. Trimming shortened V by 0 bases and J by 6 bases, and 2 bases separated the two germline ends. The CDR3 spans 11 residues.

The genes are TRBV30 and TRBJ1-5, with TRBD1 identical over 8 bases. Trimming removed 2 bases from V and 0 bases from J; junction bases left unmatched: 6. The CDR3 is 16 residues long. Germline V gene data show CDR1 as GTSNPN and CDR2 as SVGIG (reference sequence). CDR3 sequence: CAWSRTGKISNQPQHF. CDR3 DNA: TGTGCCTGGAGTCGGACAGGGAAGATTAGCAATCAGCCCCAGCATTTT.

This rearrangement joins TRBV4-1 to TRBJ2-1, with a possible D match to TRBD1 (5 bases). V was shortened by 2 bases and J by 1 base, with 12 bases between the two germline ends. In germline, CDR1 is MGHRA, CDR2 YSYEKL. The CDR3 is 16 amino acids. The CDR3 protein is CASSQKSRVSYNEQFF. CDR3 DNA sequence: TGCGCCAGCAGCCAAAAAAGCAGGGTTTCCTACAATGAGCAGTTCTTC.

J is TRBJ2-7 and V is TRBV15; maybe TRBD1 (7 bases). Trimming pared 6 bases from V and 2 bases from J, leaving 17 bases between. CDR1 and CDR2 from the germline V gene are LNHNV and YYDKDF (reference sequence). The CDR3 is 15 residues long. The CDR3 DNA is TGTGCCACCAGTGTCTCGCGGGACAGTACCTACGAGCAGTACTTC. It yields the protein CATSVSRDSTYEQYF.

The CDR3 sequence: CASSRSRGLQETQYF. The CDR3 region has the DNA TGTGCCAGCAGTCGATCCCGGGGGCTTCAAGAGACCCAGTACTTC. The V call is TRBV2, the J call TRBJ2-5; D might be TRBD1 or TRBD2, each matching 6 bases. The germline V and J ends were trimmed by 5 bases and 2 bases, with 15 bases remaining between them. The CDR3 has 15 residues. CDR1 SNHLY and CDR2 FYNNEI come from the germline V gene.

V and J are TRBV2 and TRBJ1-2; D is ambiguous. Germline loops: CDR1 SNHLY, CDR2 FYNNEI. Between the trimmed V and J ends, which lost 7 bases and 2 bases, there was a span of 14 bases. This CDR3 is 14 amino acids long. Here the CDR3 reads CASNLAGGNYGYTF. In nucleotides, the CDR3 is TGTGCCAGCAACTTGGCAGGCGGGAACTATGGCTACACCTTC.

This clone was counted only a few times. The genes are TRBV10-3 and TRBJ2-7; D not certain. Trimming removed 5 bases at V and 6 bases at J, with 17 bases between. Germline CDR1 reads ENHRY; CDR2 reads SYGVKD. This CDR3 is 14 amino acids long. The CDR3 here is CAISPRVMYLEQYF. In nucleotides, the CDR3 is TGTGCCATCAGTCCCCGGGTTATGTACCTCGAGCAGTACTTC.

The chain carries TRBV7-9 and TRBJ2-6, with 7 bases matching TRBD1. CDR1 is SEHNR, CDR2 FQNEAQ, per germline (reference sequence). V was pared by 3 bases and J by 0 bases, with 5 bases of the junction left unmatched. CDR3 length: 17 residues. CDR3: CASSLLGQFSGANVLTF. The CDR3 region has the DNA TGTGCCAGCAGCTTGTTGGGACAGTTCTCTGGGGCCAACGTCCTGACTTTC. Full variable domain (remainder filled in from reference TRBV7-9 and TRBJ2-6): DTGVSQNPRHKITKRGQNVTFRCDPISEHNRLYWYRQTLGQGPEFLTYFQNEAQLEKSRLLSDRFSAERPKGSFSTLEIQRTEQGDSAMYLCASSLLGQFSGANVLTFGAGSRLTVL.

V and J are TRBV7-2 and TRBJ2-7; tentative D call: TRBD1 (5 bases). The V end lost 1 base, the J end lost 3 bases, and 13 bases lay between the germline ends. This CDR3 is 15 amino acids long. Germline V lookup: CDR1 SGHTA, CDR2 FQGNSA. CDR3 loop: CASSLGIQGVYEQYF. DNA of the CDR3: TGTGCCAGCAGCTTAGGAATCCAAGGGGTCTACGAGCAGTACTTC.

This chain joins TRBV6-5 and TRBJ2-7; D could derive from TRBD1 or TRBD2 (5 bases each). CDR1 MNHEY and CDR2 SVGAGI come from the germline V gene. V was clipped by 0 bases and J by 0 bases, with 9 bases between them. The CDR3 runs to 15 residues. CDR3 bases: TGTGCCAGCAGTTACTCGGCAGGGAGCTCCTACGAGCAGTACTTC. Its translation is CASSYSAGSSYEQYF.

This sequence joins TRBV5-1 and TRBJ1-4; tentatively, D is TRBD1 (5 bases). CDR1 and CDR2 (germline): SGHRS, YFSETQ. This CDR3 comprises 14 residues. V was pared by 1 base and J by 10 bases, with 14 bases between. CDR3 nucleotide sequence: TGCGCCAGCAGCTTGTTGGAGTCAAGGGGAAAACTGTTTTTT. Amino acids: CASSLLESRGKLFF.

The genes are TRBV5-4 and TRBJ2-5; the D gene is possibly TRBD2 (6 bases). V lost 0 bases to trimming and J lost 1 base, with 13 bases between them. This CDR3 has 16 amino acids. CDR1 and CDR2 (germline): SGHNT, YYREEE (reference sequence). The CDR3 nucleotides are TGTGCCAGCAGCTTGGGATCTGGGACTCCCCAAGAGACCCAGTACTTC. It codes for CASSLGSGTPQETQYF.

This chain links TRBV7-3 with TRBJ2-3; 14 nucleotides align to TRBD2. Germline V gene lookup returns CDR1 SGHTA and CDR2 FQGTGA. The CDR3 consists of 17 residues. Trimming at V came to 4 bases and at J to 4 bases, leaving 7 bases not matched to a gene. The CDR3 spells CASSSGLAGVWADTQYF. CDR3 DNA sequence: TGTGCCAGCAGCTCGGGACTAGCGGGAGTATGGGCAGATACGCAGTATTTT.

The chain carries TRBV2 and TRBJ1-1; TRBD1 might be the D (5 bases). The germline V gene has CDR1 SNHLY and CDR2 FYNNEI. There are 15 residues in the CDR3. V lost 4 bases and J 0 bases, leaving 12 bases between the germline ends. This CDR3 is CASSGSRVVNTEAFF. CDR3 nucleotides: TGTGCCAGCAGTGGCTCCAGGGTAGTGAACACTGAAGCTTTCTTT.

The CDR3, as DNA: TGTGCCAGTAGCTGGGGGGCGAGCACAGATACGCAGTATTTT. Its protein is CASSWGASTDTQYF. V is TRBV19 and J is TRBJ2-3, with D possibly being TRBD1 or TRBD2 (6 bases each). The CDR3 is made up of 14 amino acids. V was trimmed by 6 bases and J by 0 bases, leaving 10 bases between them. The germline V gene has CDR1 LNHDA and CDR2 SQIVND (reference sequence).

The J gene is TRBJ2-1, the V gene TRBV6-1; TRBD2 might be the D (5 bases). The CDR3 runs to 16 residues. The germline CDR1 and CDR2 sequences are MNHNS and SASEGT. Trimming removed 3 bases from V and 2 bases from J, with 14 bases in between. The CDR3 is CASSEKSGGAYNEQFF. Here the CDR3 DNA reads TGTGCCAGCAGTGAGAAAAGCGGAGGAGCCTACAATGAGCAGTTCTTC.

The chain recombines TRBV7-8 with TRBJ1-1; D might be TRBD1 (6 bases). Germline V CDR1 and CDR2: SGHVS, FQNEAQ. The CDR3 consists of 13 residues. Deletions cut 3 bases from V and 7 bases from J, with 12 bases between. The CDR3 spells CASSLSGVNEAFF. The CDR3 DNA is TGTGCCAGCAGCTTGTCAGGGGTAAATGAAGCTTTCTTT. The full variable domain, rest sourced from reference TRBV7-8 and TRBJ1-1, is GAGVSQSPRYKVAKRGQDVALRCDPISGHVSLFWYQQALGQGPEFLTYFQNEAQLDKSGLPSDRFFAERPEGSVSTLKIQRTQQEDSAVYLCASSLSGVNEAFFGQGTRLTVV.

The V and J genes are TRBV9 and TRBJ1-5, with D unresolved. The CDR3 totals 15 residues. Germline V lookup: CDR1 SGDLS, CDR2 YYNGEE. Trimming stripped 0 bases from V and 0 bases from J, with 7 bases between. As DNA, the CDR3 is TGTGCCAGCAGCGTAGGGCCAGATAGCAATCAGCCCCAGCATTTT. It specifies CASSVGPDSNQPQHF.